This TCR beta chain comes out of a study of cytomegalovirus exposure and HLA in healthy donors. Study-level background: In a previous analysis, 110 million or so unique TCR beta sequences were found from some 180 million T cells. Whole-study findings and limits: Association of a missense DCLRE1C variant with TCR beta V- and J-gene trimming was reported in a later analysis. Near-uniform donor sequencing depth was presumed by presence/absence analyses.

Unmatched junction bases numbered 9, after V lost 4 bases and J lost 6 bases. Germline V lookup: CDR1 SEHNR, CDR2 FQNEAQ (reference sequence). CDR3 size: 16 residues. Concerning this clone itself: The target antigen is unknown.

The study ran its PCR with 60 Vbeta and 13 Jbeta primers. Sequencing was performed with immunoSEQ multiplex PCR; in TCRdb, only in-frame clones are kept and a portion is missing. Found here are 250,000 to 350,000 clones, roughly 88% of them singletons; the top ten hold less than 4.5%. The rearrangement joins TRBV7-9 to TRBJ2-5; 12 bases line up with TRBD2. Material for sequencing was PBMCs. The clonotype comes from a man in his forties or fifties in good health and CMV-seropositive. CDR3 residues: CASSYLTSGSKKTQYF. As DNA, the CDR3 is TGTGCCAGCAGCTACCTGACTAGCGGGAGCAAAAAGACCCAGTACTTC.